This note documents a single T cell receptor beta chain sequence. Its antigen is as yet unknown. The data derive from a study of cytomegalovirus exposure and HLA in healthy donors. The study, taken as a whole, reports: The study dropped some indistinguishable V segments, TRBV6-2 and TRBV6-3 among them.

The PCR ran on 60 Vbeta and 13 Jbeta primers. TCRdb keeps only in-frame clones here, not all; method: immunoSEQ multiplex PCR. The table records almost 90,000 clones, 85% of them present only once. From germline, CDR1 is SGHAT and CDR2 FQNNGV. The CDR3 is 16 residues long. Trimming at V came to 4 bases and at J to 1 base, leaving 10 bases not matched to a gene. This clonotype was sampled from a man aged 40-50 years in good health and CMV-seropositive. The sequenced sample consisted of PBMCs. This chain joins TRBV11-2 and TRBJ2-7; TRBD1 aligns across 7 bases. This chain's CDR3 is CASSSPRGTVSYEQYF. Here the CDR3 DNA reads TGTGCCAGCAGCTCCCCCAGGGGGACCGTATCCTACGAGCAGTACTTC. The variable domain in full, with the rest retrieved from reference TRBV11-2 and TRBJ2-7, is EAGVAQSPRYKIIEKRQSVAFWCNPISGHATLYWYQQILGQGPKLLIQFQNNGVVDDSQLPKDRFSAERLKGVDSTLKIQPAKLEDSAVYLCASSSPRGTVSYEQYFGPGTRLTVT.